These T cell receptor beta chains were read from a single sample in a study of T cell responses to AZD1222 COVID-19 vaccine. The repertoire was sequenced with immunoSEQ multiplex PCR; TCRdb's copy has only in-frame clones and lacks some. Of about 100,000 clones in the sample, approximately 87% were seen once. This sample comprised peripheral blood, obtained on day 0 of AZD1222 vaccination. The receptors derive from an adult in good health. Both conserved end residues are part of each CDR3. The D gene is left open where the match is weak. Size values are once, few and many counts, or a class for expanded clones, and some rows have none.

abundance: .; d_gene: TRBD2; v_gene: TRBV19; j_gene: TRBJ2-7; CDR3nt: TGTGCCAGTAGTGATACGGGACTAGCGGGGGGACTACAGTACTTC; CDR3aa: CASSDTGLAGGLQYF
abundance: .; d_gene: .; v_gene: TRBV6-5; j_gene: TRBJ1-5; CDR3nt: TGTGCCAGCAAAACGGACAGCAGCAATCAGCCCCAGCATTTT; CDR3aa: CASKTDSSNQPQHF
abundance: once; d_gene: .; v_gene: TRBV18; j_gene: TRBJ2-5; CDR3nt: TGTGCCAGCTCCCCAGGTGCGGTTGAAGAGACCCAGTACTTC; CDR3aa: CASSPGAVEETQYF
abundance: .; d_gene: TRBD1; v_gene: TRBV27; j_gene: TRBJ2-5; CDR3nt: TGTGCCAGCAGTACAGCCGGGACAGGGCAAGAGACCCAGTACTTC; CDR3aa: CASSTAGTGQETQYF
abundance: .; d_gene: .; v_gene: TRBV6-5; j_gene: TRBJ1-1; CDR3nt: TGTGCCAGCAGCTTTCGGGCGAGGGCTTTCTTT; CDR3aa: CASSFRARAFF
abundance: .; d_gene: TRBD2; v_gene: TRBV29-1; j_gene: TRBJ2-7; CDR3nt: TGCAGCGTTGGTTTCGGGGGGGTAAGCTACGAGCAGTACTTC; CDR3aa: CSVGFGGVSYEQYF
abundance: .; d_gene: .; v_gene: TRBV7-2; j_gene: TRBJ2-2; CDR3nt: TGTGCCAGCAGCTTGGAGGGCACCGGGGAGCTGTTTTTT; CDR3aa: CASSLEGTGELFF
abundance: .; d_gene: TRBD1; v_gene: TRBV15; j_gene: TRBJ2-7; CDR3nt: TGTGCCACCAGCAGAGATGTTCGACAGGGGGGCTACGAGCAGTACTTC; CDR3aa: CATSRDVRQGGYEQYF
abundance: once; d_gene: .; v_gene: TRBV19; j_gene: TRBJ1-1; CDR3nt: TGTGCCAGTACTTTTTCCCCGAAGAGCACTGAAGCTTTCTTT; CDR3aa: CASTFSPKSTEAFF
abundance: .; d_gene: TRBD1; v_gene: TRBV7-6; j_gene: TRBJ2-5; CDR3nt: TGTGCCAGCAGCTTATTAACAGGGGGAAAGACCCAGTACTTC; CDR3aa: CASSLLTGGKTQYF
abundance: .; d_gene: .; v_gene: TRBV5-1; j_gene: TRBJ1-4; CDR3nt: TGCGCCAGCAGCGCCCTGGGCCAGCTAAATGAAAAACTGTTTTTT; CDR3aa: CASSALGQLNEKLFF
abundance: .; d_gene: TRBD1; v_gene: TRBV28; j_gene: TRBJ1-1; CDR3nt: TGTGCCAGCAGTATCAGGGGGTTAATGAACACTGAAGCTTTCTTT; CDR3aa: CASSIRGLMNTEAFF
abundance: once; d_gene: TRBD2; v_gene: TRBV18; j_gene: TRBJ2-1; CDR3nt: TGTGCCAGCTCAGGGACTAGCGTTGCTGGGTACAATGAGCAGTTCTTC; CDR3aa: CASSGTSVAGYNEQFF
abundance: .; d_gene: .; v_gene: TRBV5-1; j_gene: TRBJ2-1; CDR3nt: TGCGCCAGCACGCGTCAAGGAGGCTCCTACAATGAGCAGTTCTTC; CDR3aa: CASTRQGGSYNEQFF
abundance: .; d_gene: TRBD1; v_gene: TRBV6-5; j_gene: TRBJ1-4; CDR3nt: TGTGCCAGCAGACCTTGGACAGGCGACAATGAAAAACTGTTTTTT; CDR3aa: CASRPWTGDNEKLFF
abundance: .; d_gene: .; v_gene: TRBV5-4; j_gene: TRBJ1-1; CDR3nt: TGTGCCAGCAGCTTGACAGTAAACACTGAAGCTTTCTTT; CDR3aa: CASSLTVNTEAFF
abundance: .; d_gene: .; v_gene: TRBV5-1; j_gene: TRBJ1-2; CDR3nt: TGCGCCAGCAGCTTAGAGGGTCACAGCTATGGCTACACCTTC; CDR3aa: CASSLEGHSYGYTF